One sample yielded the 30 T cell receptor beta chains listed below, sequenced in a study of blood T cell repertoires in COVID-19. TCRdb's copy holds only in-frame clones and misses some; the assay was immunoSEQ multiplex PCR. The sample gives about 410,000 clones, around 91% of which show up once; about 1.4% is in the top ten. Sequencing was done on a sample of peripheral blood. Receptors originate from a woman aged 40 to 49 with COVID-19, enrolled during active disease.

The chain couples TRBV5-1 to TRBJ1-2; 8 positions agree with TRBD1. The CDR3 runs to 15 residues. Unmatched junction bases numbered 12, after V lost 5 bases and J lost 6 bases. Germline CDR1 is SGHRS and CDR2 is YFSETQ. The CDR3 DNA follows: TGCGCCAGCAGGCGGAAGACAGGGGTGGAGGATGGCTACACCTTC. It yields the protein CASRRKTGVEDGYTF.

The V gene is TRBV19, the J gene TRBJ1-1, with 12 bases matching TRBD1. CDR3 length equals 14 residues. The trim removed 6 bases at V and 8 bases at J, leaving 7 bases unmatched. Germline CDR1 and CDR2: LNHDA and SQIVND (reference sequence). CDR3 coding DNA: TGTGCCAGTAGCCTTGGGACAGGGGGCGTCGAAGCTTTCTTT. Its translation is CASSLGTGGVEAFF.

This clone was recorded once. V and J are TRBV6-1 and TRBJ1-1; 8 bases line up with TRBD1. V trimming: 2 bases; J trimming: 6 bases; junction bases outside the gene matches: 5. Per germline, CDR1 MNHNS and CDR2 SASEGT. The CDR3 spans 14 residues. The CDR3 bases are TGTGCCAGCAGTGAAACAGGGGGAGACCCTGAAGCTTTCTTT. Translating it yields CASSETGGDPEAFF.

The J gene is TRBJ1-5, the V gene TRBV27, with D possibly matching TRBD1 (5 bases). The CDR3 loop spans 16 amino acids. CDR1 and CDR2 (germline): MNHEY, SMNVEV (reference sequence). V lost 8 bases, J lost 0 bases, and 17 bases lay in between. CDR3: CASRGGDNYSNQPQHF. The CDR3 coding sequence is TGTGCCAGCCGGGGGGGAGACAACTATAGCAATCAGCCCCAGCATTTT.

This clone has only one observation. CDR3 bases: TGTGCCAGCAGTTACGACAGTGTGGAAGAGCAGTACTTC. This sequence encodes CASSYDSVEEQYF. The V and J genes are TRBV6-2 or TRBV6-3 and TRBJ2-7, with a tentative D call TRBD1 (5 bases). The length of the CDR3 is 13 residues. Germline CDR1 reads MNHEY; CDR2 reads SVGEGT. The V gene lost 2 bases and the J gene lost 7 bases, with 12 bases spanning the gap.

The rearrangement uses TRBV29-1 and TRBJ2-7, with 8 bases matching TRBD1. J lost 2 bases, V lost 3 bases, and 6 bases had no gene match. The length of the CDR3 is 14 residues. The germline gives CDR1 SQVTM, CDR2 ANQGSEA. CDR3 loop: CSVEWDRTTYEQYF. Written as DNA, the CDR3 is TGCAGCGTTGAGTGGGACAGGACAACCTACGAGCAGTACTTC.

The chain has TRBV18 and TRBJ1-2; 10 positions match TRBD1. V dropped 1 base and J dropped 2; count of bases not matched to a gene: 1. Germline CDR1 KGHSH, CDR2 LQKENI. CDR3 length: 15 amino acids. CDR3 in amino acids: CASSPQTGGNYGYTF. The CDR3 DNA is TGTGCCAGCTCACCACAGACAGGGGGCAACTATGGCTACACCTTC.

This chain links TRBV28 with TRBJ1-2, with 8 bases aligning to TRBD1. V lost 3 bases to trimming and J lost 5 bases; unmatched junction nucleotides: 11. The CDR3 sequence is 16 residues long. Per the germline V gene, CDR1 is MDHEN and CDR2 is SYDVKM. The CDR3 protein is CASSLQGATVLYGYTF. CDR3 coding DNA: TGTGCCAGCAGTTTGCAGGGGGCAACGGTACTGTATGGCTACACCTTC.

The chain couples TRBV3-1 (or the pseudogene TRBV3-2) to TRBJ2-5; 7 positions agree with TRBD2. The CDR3 length is 15 residues. Germline V gene data show CDR1 as LGHDT and CDR2 as YNNKEL (reference sequence). V gave up 4 bases and J gave up 2 bases; unmatched junction bases: 7. CDR3 in amino acids: CASSPLRGTQETQYF. The CDR3 nucleotides read TGTGCCAGCAGCCCGCTGCGGGGGACGCAAGAGACCCAGTACTTC.

The rearrangement links TRBV7-9 to TRBJ2-3; TRBD1 agrees at 9 bases. The ends lost 4 bases at V and 5 bases at J; junction bases unmatched: 10. CDR3 length: 16 amino acids. In germline, CDR1 is SEHNR, CDR2 FQNEAQ (reference sequence). Written as DNA, the CDR3 is TGTGCCAGCAGCTCTATGACAGGGGGTTATAGAGATACGCAGTATTTT. Translation gives CASSSMTGGYRDTQYF.

The rearrangement uses TRBV6-5 and TRBJ1-2; D may be TRBD1 (5 bases). This CDR3 has 14 amino acids. Between the trimmed V and J ends, which lost 1 base and 5 bases, there was a span of 11 bases. The V gene's germline CDR1 is MNHEY and CDR2 SVGAGI. The CDR3 here is CASSYLQGLYGYTF. The CDR3, as DNA: TGTGCCAGCAGTTACTTGCAGGGCTTATATGGCTACACCTTC.

Only one count was recorded for this clone. The chain carries TRBV7-2 and TRBJ2-2; 7 nucleotides match TRBD1. V shed 5 bases, J shed 1 base, and the junction held 4 bases outside the gene matches. The germline V gene encodes CDR1 SGHTA and CDR2 FQGNSA. This CDR3 comprises 15 residues. The CDR3: CASSPDRVNTGELFF. In nucleotides, the CDR3 is TGTGCCAGCAGCCCTGACAGGGTGAACACCGGGGAGCTGTTTTTT.

V and J are TRBV12-3 or TRBV12-4 and TRBJ2-1, with a weak D call TRBD1 (6 bases). This CDR3 is built from 13 residues. V lost 3 bases and J 5 bases, leaving 8 bases between the germline ends. CDR3 sequence: CASSFWDNNEQFF. DNA of the CDR3: TGTGCCAGCAGTTTTTGGGACAACAATGAGCAGTTCTTC.

Worth noting for this clone: At one boundary the junction diverges from the germline segment, which might be a read error. The chain is built from TRBV7-7 and TRBJ1-1; D may be TRBD1 (5 bases). The CDR3 totals 17 residues. The germline gives CDR1 SSHAT, CDR2 FNYEAQ (reference sequence). The CDR3: CASTWGTERGLNTEAFF. The CDR3 nucleotides read TGTGCTAGCACCTGGGGGACGGAGCGGGGATTGAACACTGAAGCTTTCTTT.

The V gene is TRBV6-2 or TRBV6-3, the J gene TRBJ1-1; no clear D. V shed 5 bases and J shed 5 bases, with 12 bases lying between them. CDR1 MNHEY and CDR2 SVGEGT come from the germline V gene. The CDR3 is made up of 13 amino acids. The CDR3 DNA sequence: TGTGCCAGCAGTGCCCGGGGAAGGACTGAAGCTTTCTTT. Translation: CASSARGRTEAFF.

This clone was recorded only once. The V call is TRBV11-2, the J call TRBJ1-3; D remains unclear. Trimming shortened V by 4 bases and J by 6 bases, and 7 bases separated the two germline ends. CDR3 length: 12 residues. CDR1 and CDR2 from the germline V gene are SGHAT and FQNNGV. The CDR3 loop reads CASSSQANTIYF. The DNA of the CDR3 is TGTGCCAGCAGCTCGCAGGCAAACACCATATATTTT.

The V call is TRBV7-2, the J call TRBJ2-7, with D tentatively TRBD1 (5 bases). This CDR3 contains 13 residues. In germline, CDR1 is SGHTA, CDR2 FQGNSA. Trimming took 2 bases from V and 7 from J, leaving 12 bases between them. DNA of the CDR3: TGTGCCAGCAGCTTAAGGGGTTCTGGAGAGCAGTACTTC. Translating it yields CASSLRGSGEQYF.

The V and J genes are TRBV19 and TRBJ1-1; D ambiguous. With 3 bases removed from V and 0 bases from J, the gap between germline ends came to 8 bases. CDR3 size: 14 residues. Germline assignment: CDR1 LNHDA and CDR2 SQIVND (reference sequence). CDR3 nucleotides: TGTGCCAGTAGTATTCCCAACATGAACACTGAAGCTTTCTTT. This codes for CASSIPNMNTEAFF.

The V and J genes are TRBV2 and TRBJ2-3; D gene unclear. The V end was cut by 6 bases, the J end by 3 bases, with 7 bases between. The CDR3 runs to 12 residues. Germline V gene data show CDR1 as SNHLY and CDR2 as FYNNEI. The CDR3 coding sequence is TGTGCCAGCAGGGAGAGAACAGATACGCAGTATTTT. Amino acids: CASRERTDTQYF.

This sequence joins TRBV19 and TRBJ1-2; perhaps TRBD1 as D (5 bases). The germline V gene encodes CDR1 LNHDA and CDR2 SQIVND (reference sequence). Trimming removed 3 bases from V and 5 bases from J, with 10 bases in between. The CDR3 covers 13 residues. The CDR3 coding sequence is TGTGCCAGTAGTATTCGGGGGAAATATGGCTACACCTTC. This codes for CASSIRGKYGYTF.

The CDR3 sequence: CASSPTSGAGELFF. Written as DNA, the CDR3 is TGTGCCAGCAGCCCAACTAGCGGGGCGGGGGAGCTGTTTTTT. This chain connects TRBV7-9 to TRBJ2-2; 10 nucleotides match TRBD2. Germline V gives CDR1 SEHNR, CDR2 FQNEAQ (reference sequence). The CDR3 runs to 14 residues. With V trimmed by 5 bases and J by 8 bases, 5 bases remained unmatched.

This clone was counted a few times. The chain uses TRBV3-1 (or the pseudogene TRBV3-2) and TRBJ2-2, with D unclear. Germline CDR1 LGHDT, CDR2 YNNKEL (reference sequence). Between the trimmed V and J ends, which lost 0 bases and 1 base, there was a span of 6 bases. The CDR3 totals 15 residues. CDR3 bases: TGTGCCAGCAGCCAAGATCTCGGGAACACCGGGGAGCTGTTTTTT. Translating gives CASSQDLGNTGELFF.

The chain uses TRBV7-2 and TRBJ2-3, with D perhaps TRBD2 (7 bases). Germline CDR1 SGHTA, CDR2 FQGNSA. The CDR3 runs 14 residues. Trimming took 4 bases from V and 2 from J, leaving 10 bases between them. The DNA for the CDR3 is TGTGCCAGCAGCTGGGGGGGCAACACAGATACGCAGTATTTT. This encodes CASSWGGNTDTQYF.

The V gene is TRBV7-9, the J gene TRBJ1-3; tentative D call: TRBD1 (5 bases). V lost 3 bases and J lost 9, with 12 bases in between. CDR1 and CDR2 from the germline V gene are SEHNR and FQNEAQ (reference sequence). There are 13 residues in the CDR3. The CDR3 sequence: CASSFAQVGTIYF. In nucleotides, the CDR3 is TGTGCCAGCAGCTTCGCACAGGTTGGCACCATATATTTT.

The rearrangement joins TRBV4-1 to TRBJ1-6; 10 bases map to TRBD1. The CDR3 consists of 15 residues. V trimming: 6 bases; J trimming: 7 bases; junction bases outside the gene matches: 6. CDR1 is MGHRA, CDR2 YSYEKL, per germline. CDR3 nucleotides: TGCGCCAGCAGTAAGGACAGGGGGTGGAATTCACCCCTCCACTTT. This codes for CASSKDRGWNSPLHF.

The V gene is TRBV6-5, the J gene TRBJ2-2; 7 nucleotides line up with TRBD2. Germline CDR1 is MNHEY and CDR2 is SVGAGI. With 5 bases clipped from V and 6 bases from J, the junction kept 9 bases outside the gene matches. CDR3 length: 15 residues. Here the CDR3 DNA reads TGTGCCAGCAGTCCGCCGGCCCGGGGGGCCGGGGAGCTGTTTTTT. Translation gives CASSPPARGAGELFF.

V gene TRBV12-3 or TRBV12-4 combines with J gene TRBJ2-7; 7 bases align to TRBD1. The CDR3 spans 13 residues. Trimming cost V 6 bases and J 3 bases; bases outside gene matches: 5. For the CDR3, the DNA is TGTGCCAGCAGCCCGGACAGGCACTACGAGCAGTACTTC. Its translation: CASSPDRHYEQYF.

The rearrangement links TRBV5-5 to TRBJ1-2, with D possibly TRBD1 on 5 matching bases. The germline V gene has CDR1 SGHKS and CDR2 YYEKEE (reference sequence). Trimming took off 0 bases at V and 4 bases at J, with 19 bases between the two ends. The CDR3 extends over 17 amino acids. CDR3 nucleotides: TGTGCCAGCAGCTTGGCCCTATGGCAGGGAAGGATCTATGGCTACACCTTC. Its translation: CASSLALWQGRIYGYTF.

The V call is TRBV6-2 or TRBV6-3, the J call TRBJ1-2; perhaps TRBD1 as D (6 bases). Germline lookup yields CDR1 MNHEY and CDR2 SVGEGT. The CDR3 is made up of 13 amino acids. The V end lost 4 bases, the J end lost 8 bases, and 14 bases lay between the germline ends. The CDR3 loop reads CASSSRGAGGYTF. DNA of the CDR3: TGTGCCAGCAGTTCCCGGGGGGCTGGAGGCTACACCTTC.

The chain couples TRBV27 to TRBJ1-4, with a weak D call TRBD1 (6 bases). Germline V lookup: CDR1 MNHEY, CDR2 SMNVEV (reference sequence). The CDR3 consists of 13 residues. V was trimmed by 5 bases and J by 3 bases, leaving 7 bases between them. The CDR3 reads CASSRTANEKLFF. CDR3 sequence (DNA): TGTGCCAGCAGTCGGACAGCTAATGAAAAACTGTTTTTT.